This TCR beta chain derives from a study of T cells expressing NK-cell markers. Study as a whole: All TCR beta repertoires analysed originated from sorted CD3+CD56+NKG2C+, CD3+CD56+NKG2C- and CD3+CD56-NKG2C+ T cells. Overall study findings and caveats: The leading position in the CD3+CD56-NKG2C+ fraction of a handful of donors also went to these clonotypes. In 5 or 6 donors, dominant CD3+CD56+NKG2C+ clonotypes ranked among the top 10 CD8+ clonotypes.

Germline V gene data show CDR1 as SGHDT and CDR2 as YYEEEE. The CDR3 extends over 14 amino acids. UMIs were included in TCR beta cDNA generated by 5'RACE template switching. Each CDR3 protein gets one entry in TCRdb, which reprocessed the 5' RACE reads and gives no DNA. The listing records fewer than 200,000 distinct CDR3 sequences. Comment on this clonotype: The antigen remains unidentified.

The sequenced material came from blood T cells: a sorted CD56 or NKG2C T cell subset, CD4+ or CD8+ T cells, or bulk PBMC T cells (not recorded which). This chain links TRBV5-6 with TRBJ2-7; TCRdb outputs TRBD1, but without DNA this stays unchecked. This clonotype was obtained from a woman between 18 and 75 years old in good health. CDR3 amino acids: CASTVTRVSYEQYF.